Listed here are 32 T cell receptor beta chains from one sample, sequenced in a study of cytomegalovirus exposure and HLA in healthy donors. This PCR relied on a set of 60 Vbeta primers and 13 Jbeta primers. The table came from immunoSEQ multiplex PCR; TCRdb's copy has only in-frame clones and leaves some out. Of about 50,000 clones listed, 80% are singletons. The sequenced sample consisted of PBMCs. These TCRs come from a man aged 25 to 40 in good health and CMV-seropositive.

The CDR3 bases are TGTGCCAGCAGCTTAACGACGACAGGGAACTATGGCTACACCTTC. It specifies CASSLTTTGNYGYTF. This chain links TRBV11-2 with TRBJ1-2; 7 bases are a match to TRBD1. This CDR3 region has 15 residues. The germline gives CDR1 SGHAT, CDR2 FQNNGV. Trimming cost V 2 bases and J 2 bases; bases outside gene matches: 5.

The chain carries TRBV7-9 and TRBJ1-1; D not certain. V was pared by 11 bases and J by 4 bases, with 17 bases between. Germline values: CDR1 SEHNR, CDR2 FQNEAQ (reference sequence). The CDR3 is 13 amino acids. In nucleotides, the CDR3 is TGTGCCGGGAAACCGGACGGAGGCACTGAAGCTTTCTTT. Amino acids: CAGKPDGGTEAFF. Full variable domain (missing parts from reference TRBV7-9 and TRBJ1-1): DTGVSQNPRHKITKRGQNVTFRCDPISEHNRLYWYRQTLGQGPEFLTYFQNEAQLEKSRLLSDRFSAERPKGSFSTLEIQRTEQGDSAMYLCAGKPDGGTEAFFGQGTRLTVV.

The rearrangement joins TRBV7-9 to TRBJ1-2, with 9 bases that match TRBD1. The length of the CDR3 is 16 residues. V trimming: 5 bases; J trimming: 4 bases; junction bases outside the gene matches: 11. Germline V gene sequence: CDR1 SEHNR, CDR2 FQNEAQ (reference sequence). The CDR3 loop reads CASSLGTGSIFYGYTF. DNA of the CDR3: TGTGCCAGCAGCCTCGGGACAGGGTCGATATTCTATGGCTACACCTTC.

The V call is TRBV2, the J call TRBJ2-7, with 7 bases fitting TRBD1. J lost 5 bases, V lost 6 bases, and 13 bases had no gene match. Looked up from germline, CDR1 is SNHLY and CDR2 is FYNNEI. The CDR3 is made up of 15 amino acids. CDR3 protein: CASRDLAGGIHEQYF. CDR3 DNA: TGTGCCAGCAGGGATCTGGCAGGGGGAATCCACGAGCAGTACTTC.

This clone has more than one count but fewer than ten. The V call is TRBV7-8, the J call TRBJ2-7; the D is unclear. Germline CDR1 is SGHVS and CDR2 is FQNEAQ. This CDR3 region has 15 residues. V shed 0 bases and J shed 3 bases, with 12 bases lying between them. CDR3 sequence reads: CASSLARAGFYEQYF. CDR3 in DNA: TGTGCCAGCAGCTTAGCTCGTGCCGGGTTCTACGAGCAGTACTTC.

This chain links TRBV10-1 with TRBJ2-3; 8 nucleotides align to TRBD2. Germline assignment: CDR1 WNHNN and CDR2 SYGVQD (reference sequence). The CDR3 runs 14 residues. The J segment lost 5 bases and the V segment lost 3 bases, leaving 4 bases of the junction unmatched. The CDR3: CASSDGGDRDTQYF. The CDR3 DNA is TGCGCCAGCAGTGACGGGGGGGATCGAGATACGCAGTATTTT.

The chain couples TRBV30 to TRBJ1-1, with 7 bases lining up with TRBD1. This CDR3 spans 13 amino acids. The V gene end was trimmed by 0 bases and the J gene end by 7 bases; junction bases not matched to a gene: 5. From germline, CDR1 is GTSNPN and CDR2 SVGIG (reference sequence). The DNA of the CDR3 is TGTGCCTGGAGTGTAGGGGGCCGCGTTGAAGCTTTCTTT. The encoded protein is CAWSVGGRVEAFF.

The J gene is TRBJ2-3, the V gene TRBV20-1; D ambiguous. The germline gives CDR1 DFQATT, CDR2 SNEGSKA (reference sequence). CDR3 length: 11 residues. Trimming pared 5 bases from V and 5 bases from J, leaving 8 bases between. The CDR3 nucleotides read TGCAGTGCTCTAGACCGAGATACGCAGTATTTT. Translated: CSALDRDTQYF.

The sample holds a few counts of this clone. The chain has TRBV6-5 and TRBJ2-7; D perhaps matches TRBD1 (6 bases). This CDR3 contains 12 residues. Germline V lookup: CDR1 MNHEY, CDR2 SVGAGI. Trimming removed 10 bases at V and 2 bases at J, with 12 bases between. DNA of the CDR3: TGTGCCACCCAGGACAGAGCCTACGAGCAGTACTTC. This translates into CATQDRAYEQYF.

V usage is TRBV28 and J usage is TRBJ1-2, with 7 nucleotides matching TRBD1. The V and J ends lost 11 bases and 2 bases, in that order; junction bases with no gene match: 5. The CDR3 has 12 amino acids. CDR1 and CDR2 from the germline V gene are MDHEN and SYDVKM. The CDR3 protein is CAEGQLNYGYTF. The CDR3 DNA sequence: TGTGCCGAGGGACAGTTAAACTATGGCTACACCTTC.

The rearrangement links TRBV11-2 to TRBJ2-7, with no clear D. Per germline, CDR1 SGHAT and CDR2 FQNNGV. The CDR3 has 12 amino acids. V was shortened by 1 base and J by 3 bases, with 4 bases between the two germline ends. The CDR3 bases are TGTGCCAGCAGCTTAGGCGACTACGAGCAGTACTTC. Residues: CASSLGDYEQYF.

This clone appeared a few times. DNA for the CDR3: TGTGCCAGCAGCCCCTCCGGACTAGCGGGGGGCGGGGATACGCAGTATTTT. It specifies CASSPSGLAGGGDTQYF. This chain links TRBV5-4 with TRBJ2-3, with 14 bases identical to TRBD2. The junction had 10 bases not matched to a gene; V was cut back by 4 bases and J by 6 bases. The CDR3 has 17 residues. Germline V CDR1 and CDR2: SGHNT, YYREEE (reference sequence).

The sample holds one count of this clone. The chain combines TRBV7-9 with TRBJ1-2; 8 nucleotides match TRBD1. Germline V gene sequence: CDR1 SEHNR, CDR2 FQNEAQ (reference sequence). The CDR3 is made up of 14 amino acids. The junction had 7 bases not matched to a gene; V was cut back by 0 bases and J by 10 bases. CDR3 in DNA: TGTGCCAGCAGCTTAGCGGACAGGGCGTCCCCCTACACCTTC. Its translation: CASSLADRASPYTF. Looking up the rest from reference TRBV7-9 and TRBJ1-2 gives the full variable domain: DTGVSQNPRHKITKRGQNVTFRCDPISEHNRLYWYRQTLGQGPEFLTYFQNEAQLEKSRLLSDRFSAERPKGSFSTLEIQRTEQGDSAMYLCASSLADRASPYTFGSGTRLTVV.

The J gene is TRBJ2-3, the V gene TRBV5-4; 12 bases line up with TRBD2. Germline values: CDR1 SGHNT, CDR2 YYREEE (reference sequence). The CDR3 runs 18 residues. Trimming removed 3 bases from V and 7 bases from J; junction bases left unmatched: 15. The CDR3 protein is CASSSWTSGAISTNTQYF. As DNA, the CDR3 is TGTGCCAGCAGCTCCTGGACTAGCGGGGCTATTAGCACGAATACGCAGTATTTT.

V gene TRBV5-1 combines with J gene TRBJ1-3; D remains unclear. Germline values: CDR1 SGHRS, CDR2 YFSETQ. The CDR3 is made up of 15 amino acids. V dropped 4 bases and J dropped 0 bases, with 11 bases sitting between them. CDR3 protein: CASSPTAYSGNTIYF. CDR3 nucleotides: TGCGCCAGCAGCCCGACTGCTTACTCTGGAAACACCATATATTTT.

This chain connects TRBV9 to TRBJ1-1; D unresolved. Germline V gene lookup returns CDR1 SGDLS and CDR2 YYNGEE. This CDR3 region has 14 residues. V was pared by 0 bases and J by 6 bases, with 12 bases between. Here the CDR3 DNA reads TGTGCCAGCAGCGTAGATGGTACGGGTGCTGAAGCTTTCTTT. It yields the protein CASSVDGTGAEAFF. The whole variable domain, filled in from reference TRBV9 and TRBJ1-1, reads DSGVTQTPKHLITATGQRVTLRCSPRSGDLSVYWYQQSLDQGLQFLIQYYNGEERAKGNILERFSAQQFPDLHSELNLSSLELGDSALYFCASSVDGTGAEAFFGQGTRLTVV.

The chain employs TRBV5-1 and TRBJ2-4, with 11 bases fitting TRBD1. The CDR3 totals 19 residues. Germline values: CDR1 SGHRS, CDR2 YFSETQ. V lost 1 base, J lost 2 bases, and 11 bases stayed unmatched. CDR3 in amino acids: CASSLSWTGGGSTKNIQYF. DNA for the CDR3: TGCGCCAGCAGCTTGAGTTGGACAGGGGGCGGCTCTACCAAAAACATTCAGTACTTC.

A single count supports this clone. The chain employs TRBV28 and TRBJ2-7; tentatively, D is TRBD1 (5 bases). Germline V gives CDR1 MDHEN, CDR2 SYDVKM. The CDR3 consists of 12 residues. Trimming pared 6 bases from V and 3 bases from J, leaving 9 bases between. CDR3 amino acids: CASRGAVYEQYF. The CDR3 region has the DNA TGTGCCAGCAGAGGGGCAGTCTACGAGCAGTACTTC.

The chain recombines TRBV4-1 with TRBJ2-1; D ambiguous. In germline, CDR1 is MGHRA, CDR2 YSYEKL. Trimming took 0 bases from V and 7 from J, leaving 22 bases between them. The CDR3 covers 18 residues. The CDR3 sequence is CASSQDKNSWLAGNEQFF. The CDR3 DNA follows: TGCGCCAGCAGCCAAGATAAAAACTCCTGGTTAGCCGGGAATGAGCAGTTCTTC.

The chain joins TRBV5-4 to TRBJ2-5, with a possible D match to TRBD1 (6 bases). Germline V lookup: CDR1 SGHNT, CDR2 YYREEE (reference sequence). This CDR3 is 15 amino acids long. Deletions cut 3 bases from V and 1 base from J, with 13 bases between. As DNA, the CDR3 is TGTGCCAGCAGCTGGGGAACAGGGCCCCAAGAGACCCAGTACTTC. Protein sequence: CASSWGTGPQETQYF.

This rearrangement joins TRBV6-6 to TRBJ1-2; D gene uncertain. Trimming removed 0 bases at V and 4 bases at J, with 6 bases between. The germline V gene has CDR1 MNHNY and CDR2 SVGAGI (reference sequence). The CDR3 spans 13 residues. DNA of the CDR3: TGTGCCAGCAGTTACTCTTTGCGCTATGGCTACACCTTC. This translates into CASSYSLRYGYTF.

The rearrangement links TRBV14 to TRBJ2-3, with D hard to call. Trimming removed 1 base from V and 3 bases from J, with 8 bases in between. Germline V gene sequence: CDR1 SGHDN, CDR2 FVKESK. The CDR3 has 14 amino acids. Here the CDR3 reads CASSQVRATDTQYF. CDR3 nucleotide sequence: TGTGCCAGCAGCCAAGTTCGCGCGACAGATACGCAGTATTTT.

This chain uses TRBV5-1 with TRBJ2-7; TRBD1 might be the D (5 bases). Germline loops: CDR1 SGHRS, CDR2 YFSETQ. The germline V and J ends were trimmed by 1 base and 2 bases, with 10 bases remaining between them. CDR3 length equals 14 residues. CDR3 nucleotide sequence: TGCGCCAGCAGCTTGCGCAGGGAAGCCTACGAGCAGTACTTC. Its translation: CASSLRREAYEQYF. Full variable domain (outside the CDR3, taken from reference TRBV5-1 and TRBJ2-7): KAGVTQTPRYLIKTRGQQVTLSCSPISGHRSVSWYQQTPGQGLQFLFEYFSETQRNKGNFPGRFSGRQFSNSRSEMNVSTLELGDSALYLCASSLRREAYEQYFGPGTRLTVT.

The J gene is TRBJ2-7, the V gene TRBV5-1; 12 nucleotides align to TRBD2. V was pared by 1 base and J by 3 bases, with 2 bases of the junction left unmatched. Germline loops: CDR1 SGHRS, CDR2 YFSETQ. The CDR3 is made up of 15 amino acids. The CDR3 bases are TGCGCCAGCAGCTTGACTAGCGGGGGGAACTACGAGCAGTACTTC. Translated: CASSLTSGGNYEQYF. Complete variable domain (other parts from reference TRBV5-1 and TRBJ2-7): KAGVTQTPRYLIKTRGQQVTLSCSPISGHRSVSWYQQTPGQGLQFLFEYFSETQRNKGNFPGRFSGRQFSNSRSEMNVSTLELGDSALYLCASSLTSGGNYEQYFGPGTRLTVT.

The CDR3 nucleotides are TGTGCCAGCAGCGTGACCGAACGGGGAACTAGCACAGATACGCAGTATTTT. The encoded protein is CASSVTERGTSTDTQYF. This chain joins TRBV9 and TRBJ2-3; maybe TRBD2 (5 bases). The CDR3 sequence is 17 residues long. Trimming removed 2 bases from V and 0 bases from J, with 16 bases in between. CDR1 SGDLS and CDR2 YYNGEE come from the germline V gene.

The genes are TRBV6-6 and TRBJ1-4, with D possibly being TRBD1 (5 bases). The CDR3 spans 15 residues. V was cut by 5 bases and J by 1 base, with 11 bases left in between. Germline lookup yields CDR1 MNHNY and CDR2 SVGAGI (reference sequence). CDR3 DNA sequence: TGTGCCAGCAGTGGCGGGGCGAGAACTAATGAAAAACTGTTTTTT. It encodes CASSGGARTNEKLFF.

The genes are TRBV30 and TRBJ2-2, with TRBD2 identical over 8 bases. Germline assignment: CDR1 GTSNPN and CDR2 SVGIG (reference sequence). The CDR3 loop spans 16 amino acids. J lost 0 bases, V lost 2 bases, and 5 bases had no gene match. DNA of the CDR3: TGTGCCTGGAGTTCGCTAGCGGGCTCGAACACCGGGGAGCTGTTTTTT. Residues: CAWSSLAGSNTGELFF. The full variable domain, completed using reference TRBV30 and TRBJ2-2, is SQTIHQWPATLVQPVGSPLSLECTVEGTSNPNLYWYRQAAGRGLQLLFYSVGIGQISSEVPQNLSASRPQDRQFILSSKKLLLSDSGFYLCAWSSLAGSNTGELFFGEGSRLTVL.

The genes are TRBV6-1 and TRBJ1-2; the match to TRBD1 covers 11 bases. Germline V gene data show CDR1 as MNHNS and CDR2 as SASEGT. With V trimmed by 6 bases and J by 3 bases, 12 bases remained unmatched. This CDR3 is built from 17 residues. CDR3 protein: CASSEPNRDRGDYGYTF. The CDR3 DNA reads TGTGCCAGCAGCGAACCGAACCGGGACAGGGGGGACTATGGCTACACCTTC.

This clone appeared a few times. The gene calls are TRBV6-6 and TRBJ2-4; TRBD1 matches at 8 bases. Unmatched junction bases numbered 6, after V lost 4 bases and J lost 1 base. The V gene's germline CDR1 is MNHNY and CDR2 SVGAGI (reference sequence). The CDR3 totals 16 residues. CDR3 sequence: CASSLGQGRAKNIQYF. The CDR3 DNA reads TGTGCCAGCAGTTTAGGACAGGGTAGGGCCAAAAACATTCAGTACTTC.

V is TRBV11-2 and J is TRBJ2-7; possibly TRBD2 for D (5 bases). V lost 5 bases and J 3 bases, leaving 11 bases between the germline ends. Germline CDR1 and CDR2: SGHAT and FQNNGV. The CDR3 spans 13 residues. This CDR3 is CASSQSGGYEQYF. The CDR3 DNA reads TGTGCCAGCAGCCAGAGTGGAGGCTACGAGCAGTACTTC.

The chain combines TRBV14 with TRBJ2-1; 10 positions agree with TRBD2. Germline CDR1 is SGHDN and CDR2 is FVKESK. This CDR3 has 15 amino acids. Germline trimming cut 4 bases from V and 6 bases from J; bases unmatched to any gene: 6. The CDR3 is CASSLVAGGANEQFF. CDR3 sequence (DNA): TGTGCCAGCAGCCTTGTAGCGGGGGGCGCCAATGAGCAGTTCTTC.

In its sample, this clone was seen once. The V gene is TRBV28, the J gene TRBJ2-7, with a weak D call TRBD1 (5 bases). The germline V and J ends were trimmed by 6 bases and 6 bases, with 15 bases remaining between them. Germline V gene data show CDR1 as MDHEN and CDR2 as SYDVKM. The length of the CDR3 is 13 residues. The CDR3 DNA is TGTGCCAGCAGCACAGGAACCACGGGCGAGCAGTACTTC. This gives the protein CASSTGTTGEQYF. Supplemented by reference TRBV28 and TRBJ2-7, the full variable domain reads DVKVTQSSRYLVKRTGEKVFLECVQDMDHENMFWYRQDPGLGLRLIYFSYDVKMKEKGDIPEGYSVSREKKERFSLILESASTNQTSMYLCASSTGTTGEQYFGPGTRLTVT.